A selection of T cell receptor beta chains follows, all from one sample in a study of blood T cells in healthy people across ages. TCRdb analysed the 5' RACE reads with MiXCR anew, one entry per CDR3 protein. The table records some 1.5 million distinct CDR3 sequences, 28% of them present only once. Sequenced input: blood. All receptors derive from a woman aged 30 to 39 in good health. CDR3s include the opening cysteine and the closing phenylalanine or tryptophan. Fields, in order: J gene, V gene, clone size, D gene, CDR3 protein, CDR3 DNA. A D gene is named only where the DNA matches it firmly. Clone size appears in some rows only: once, few, many, or a class for an expanded clone.

J: TRBJ2-1; V: TRBV3-1; size: NA; D: TRBD1; CDR3: CASSPTGAVVNEQFF; DNA: TGTGCCAGCAGCCCGACAGGGGCGGTGGTGAATGAGCAGTTCTTC
J: TRBJ2-7; V: TRBV5-1; size: few; D: TRBD1; CDR3: CASSIDRELYEQYF; DNA: TGCGCCAGCAGCATCGACAGGGAACTCTACGAGCAGTACTTC
J: TRBJ2-1; V: TRBV7-3; size: NA; D: NA; CDR3: CASSLGGTGDSEFF; DNA: TGTGCCAGCAGCTTAGGGGGGACTGGGGATTCCGAGTTCTTC
J: TRBJ2-1; V: TRBV9; size: many; D: NA; CDR3: CASSVAASSDKQFF; DNA: TGTGCCAGCAGCGTAGCTGCGTCTTCGGATAAGCAGTTCTTC
J: TRBJ2-5; V: TRBV3-1; size: NA; D: NA; CDR3: CASTPQVGPQETQYF; DNA: TGTGCCAGCACCCCGCAGGTCGGCCCTCAAGAGACCCAGTACTTC
J: TRBJ2-4; V: TRBV7-2; size: few; D: NA; CDR3: CASSLAGGFAKNIQYF; DNA: TGTGCCAGCAGCTTAGCGGGGGGCTTTGCCAAAAACATTCAGTACTTC
J: TRBJ2-2; V: TRBV4-1; size: few; D: NA; CDR3: CASSHPGTAGELFF; DNA: TGCGCCAGCAGCCACCCCGGGACTGCCGGGGAGCTGTTTTTT
J: TRBJ1-1; V: TRBV10-3; size: NA; D: NA; CDR3: CAISDVRTEAFF; DNA: TGTGCCATCAGTGACGTGAGGACTGAAGCTTTCTTT
J: TRBJ2-1; V: TRBV10-1; size: NA; D: TRBD2; CDR3: CASSEWVSGNSYNEQFF; DNA: TGCGCCAGCAGTGAGTGGGTCAGCGGGAACTCCTACAATGAGCAGTTCTTC
J: TRBJ2-7; V: TRBV7-2; size: NA; D: NA; CDR3: CASSPELRNEQYF; DNA: TGTGCCAGCAGCCCCGAGTTAAGGAATGAGCAGTACTTC
J: TRBJ2-3; V: TRBV7-2; size: few; D: NA; CDR3: CASSSRTERRDTQYF; DNA: TGTGCCAGCAGCTCTCGGACAGAACGCCGAGATACGCAGTATTTT
J: TRBJ2-7; V: TRBV10-3; size: many; D: NA; CDR3: CAISEYPNRNYEQYF; DNA: TGTGCCATCAGTGAGTACCCAAACAGAAACTACGAGCAGTACTTC
J: TRBJ2-7; V: TRBV29-1; size: many; D: TRBD1; CDR3: CSVDGTGDFEQYF; DNA: TGCAGCGTCGACGGGACAGGGGACTTCGAGCAGTACTTC
J: TRBJ2-3; V: TRBV12-3/TRBV12-4; size: NA; D: TRBD1; CDR3: CASSLQGGHTDTQYF; DNA: TGTGCCAGCAGTTTACAAGGGGGCCACACAGATACGCAGTATTTT
J: TRBJ2-1; V: TRBV29-1; size: many; D: NA; CDR3: CSGKTVNEQFF; DNA: TGCAGCGGGAAGACAGTCAATGAGCAGTTCTTC
J: TRBJ2-3; V: TRBV20-1; size: NA; D: TRBD2; CDR3: CSASGTSGRKSTDTQYF; DNA: TGCAGTGCTAGTGGGACTAGCGGGAGGAAAAGCACAGATACGCAGTATTTT
J: TRBJ2-2; V: TRBV2; size: NA; D: TRBD2; CDR3: CASSEPSGGFGTGELFF; DNA: TGTGCCAGCAGTGAGCCTAGCGGGGGATTCGGCACCGGGGAGCTGTTTTTT
J: TRBJ2-5; V: TRBV7-2; size: NA; D: NA; CDR3: CASSLGGGPSYNKQYF; DNA: TGTGCCAGCAGCTTAGGGGGGGGGCCCTCCTACAATAAGCAGTACTTC
J: TRBJ2-5; V: TRBV6-1; size: NA; D: NA; CDR3: CASSEFRVRETQYF; DNA: TGTGCCAGCAGTGAATTTAGGGTTCGAGAGACCCAGTACTTC
J: TRBJ1-1; V: TRBV6-6; size: NA; D: NA; CDR3: CASSYSRSWDEAFF; DNA: TGTGCCAGCAGTTACTCCCGCTCCTGGGATGAAGCTTTCTTT
J: TRBJ1-1; V: TRBV5-1; size: few; D: TRBD1; CDR3: CASSGTGGAGSTEAFF; DNA: TGCGCCAGCAGCGGGACAGGGGGCGCAGGAAGCACTGAAGCTTTCTTT
J: TRBJ1-6; V: TRBV28; size: NA; D: NA; CDR3: CASSLQRQPPHF; DNA: TGTGCCAGCAGTCTACAGCGACAACCCCCCCACTTT
J: TRBJ2-5; V: TRBV7-2; size: NA; D: NA; CDR3: CASSLARSRRETQYF; DNA: TGTGCCAGCAGCTTAGCGAGGTCGCGGAGAGAGACCCAGTACTTC
J: TRBJ1-5; V: TRBV7-2; size: NA; D: TRBD1; CDR3: CASSFRTGDYSDQPQHF; DNA: TGTGCCAGCAGCTTCCGGACAGGGGATTATAGCGATCAGCCCCAGCATTTT
J: TRBJ2-5; V: TRBV10-3; size: NA; D: TRBD2; CDR3: CATEGGGNQETQYF; DNA: TGTGCCACCGAAGGCGGGGGTAATCAAGAGACCCAGTACTTC
J: TRBJ2-7; V: TRBV14; size: few; D: NA; CDR3: CASSPRRRDYEQYF; DNA: TGTGCCAGCAGCCCAAGGCGTCGGGATTACGAGCAGTACTTC
J: TRBJ1-3; V: TRBV28; size: NA; D: TRBD1; CDR3: CASSLDTGQTLGNTIYF; DNA: TGTGCCAGCAGTTTAGATACGGGACAGACGCTGGGAAACACCATATATTTT
J: TRBJ1-2; V: TRBV12-3/TRBV12-4; size: few; D: TRBD1; CDR3: CASSRTGSSYGYTF; DNA: TGTGCCAGCAGTAGGACAGGGTCGAGCTATGGCTACACCTTC
J: TRBJ1-1; V: TRBV29-1; size: NA; D: NA; CDR3: CSVGDAEAFF; DNA: TGCAGCGTAGGAGACGCTGAAGCTTTCTTT
J: TRBJ2-3; V: TRBV7-2; size: few; D: NA; CDR3: CASSRGQIPDTQYF; DNA: TGTGCCAGCAGCCGAGGACAGATTCCAGATACGCAGTATTTT
J: TRBJ2-6; V: TRBV12-5; size: many; D: NA; CDR3: CASGFAQGYSGANVLTF; DNA: TGTGCTAGTGGTTTCGCCCAGGGGTACTCTGGGGCCAACGTCCTGACTTTC
J: TRBJ1-2; V: TRBV20-1; size: many; D: NA; CDR3: CSAREGLGYGYTF; DNA: TGCAGTGCTAGGGAGGGGCTTGGCTATGGCTACACCTTC
J: TRBJ1-3; V: TRBV9; size: few; D: NA; CDR3: CASSGNTGNTIYF; DNA: TGTGCCAGCAGCGGTAACACTGGAAACACCATATATTTT
J: TRBJ2-3; V: TRBV7-9; size: NA; D: TRBD1; CDR3: CASTHAAMQGDPSDTQYF; DNA: TGTGCCAGCACCCACGCGGCGATGCAGGGGGATCCCTCAGATACGCAGTATTTT
J: TRBJ2-7; V: TRBV12-3/TRBV12-4; size: once; D: NA; CDR3: CTSSSYSGTKTYEQYF; DNA: TGTACCAGCAGTTCCTATTCCGGGACCAAAACCTACGAGCAGTACTTC
J: TRBJ2-5; V: TRBV5-1; size: NA; D: TRBD1; CDR3: CASSLVNRGREQHF; DNA: TGCGCCAGCAGCTTGGTGAACAGGGGGCGCGAGCAGCACTTC